Many counts were recorded for the clone carrying this TCR beta chain. The antigen is not known. In Maryland, USA, blood bank volunteers were the healthy controls. The data originate from a study of neurological immune-mediated disorders. Study results and limitations: Expansion of TCR clones was greatest in HTLV-1-associated myelopathy and smallest in multiple sclerosis, where it fell below that of healthy controls.

The cDNA was produced through 5'RACE with 10-nucleotide random UMIs. TCRdb analysed the 5' RACE reads with MiXCR anew, one entry per CDR3 protein. The sample holds 70,000 to 95,000 distinct CDR3 sequences, roughly 14% seen once. Sequencing input: PBMCs. The TCR comes from a woman between 45 and 60 years old in good health.

DNA of the CDR3: TGTGCCACCAGCAGAGGCCGGACTAGCGGGGGGCAAGAGACCCAGTACTTC. Translation: CATSRGRTSGGQETQYF. V gene TRBV15 combines with J gene TRBJ2-5; TRBD2 matches 14 bases. V lost 1 base, J lost 2 bases, and 3 bases stayed unmatched. The CDR3 has 17 residues. Germline V gene sequence: CDR1 LNHNV, CDR2 YYDKDF (reference sequence).